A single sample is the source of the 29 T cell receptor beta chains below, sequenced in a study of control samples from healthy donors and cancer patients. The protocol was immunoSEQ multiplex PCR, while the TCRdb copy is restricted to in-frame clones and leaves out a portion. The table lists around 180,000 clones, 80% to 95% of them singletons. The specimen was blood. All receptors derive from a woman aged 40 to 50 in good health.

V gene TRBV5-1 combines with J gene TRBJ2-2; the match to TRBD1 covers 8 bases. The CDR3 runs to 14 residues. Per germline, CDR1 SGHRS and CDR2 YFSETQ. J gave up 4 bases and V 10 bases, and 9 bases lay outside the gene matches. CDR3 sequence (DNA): TGCGCCTCCGGTTCGGGACAGGCCACCGGGGAGCTGTTTTTT. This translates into CASGSGQATGELFF.

This CDR3 is CASSPQRGGGYEQFF. The CDR3 nucleotides are TGTGCCAGCAGTCCACAGCGGGGGGGCGGCTATGAGCAGTTCTTC. V usage is TRBV27 and J usage is TRBJ2-1; 10 nucleotides align to TRBD2. The CDR3 covers 15 residues. CDR1 and CDR2 from the germline V gene are MNHEY and SMNVEV (reference sequence). V trimming: 5 bases; J trimming: 8 bases; junction bases outside the gene matches: 9.

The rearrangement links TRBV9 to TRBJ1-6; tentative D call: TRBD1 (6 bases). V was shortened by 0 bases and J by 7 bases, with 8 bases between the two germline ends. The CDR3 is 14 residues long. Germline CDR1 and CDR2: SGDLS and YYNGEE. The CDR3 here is CASSVDRVNSPLHF. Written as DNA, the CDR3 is TGTGCCAGCAGCGTAGACAGGGTGAATTCACCCCTCCACTTT.

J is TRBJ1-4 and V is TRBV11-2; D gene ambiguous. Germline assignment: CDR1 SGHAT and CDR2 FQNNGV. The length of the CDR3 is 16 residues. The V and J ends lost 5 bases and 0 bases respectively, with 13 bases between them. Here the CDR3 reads CASSPLFRATNEKLFF. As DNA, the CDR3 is TGTGCCAGCAGCCCTCTTTTTCGTGCAACTAATGAAAAACTGTTTTTT.

This CDR3 is CASSGELHTDTQYF. The CDR3, as DNA: TGTGCCAGTAGTGGGGAATTACACACAGATACGCAGTATTTT. The chain employs TRBV19 and TRBJ2-3; D is undetermined. Germline values: CDR1 LNHDA, CDR2 SQIVND (reference sequence). The CDR3 runs 14 residues. V gave up 5 bases and J gave up 2 bases, with 11 bases separating them.

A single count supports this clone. The CDR3 reads CASRAGGNGYTF. The CDR3 DNA follows: TGTGCCAGCAGGGCAGGGGGGAATGGCTACACCTTC. V is TRBV27 and J is TRBJ1-2, with TRBD1 matching 7 bases. V trimming: 6 bases; J trimming: 6 bases; junction bases outside the gene matches: 4. The CDR3 sequence is 12 residues long. Germline values: CDR1 MNHEY, CDR2 SMNVEV (reference sequence).

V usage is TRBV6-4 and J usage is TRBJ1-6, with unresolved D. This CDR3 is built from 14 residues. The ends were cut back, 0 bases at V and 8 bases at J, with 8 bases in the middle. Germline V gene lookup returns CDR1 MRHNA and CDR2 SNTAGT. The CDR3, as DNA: TGTGCCAGCAGTGACTCGACGTCCCATTCACCCCTCCACTTT. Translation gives CASSDSTSHSPLHF.

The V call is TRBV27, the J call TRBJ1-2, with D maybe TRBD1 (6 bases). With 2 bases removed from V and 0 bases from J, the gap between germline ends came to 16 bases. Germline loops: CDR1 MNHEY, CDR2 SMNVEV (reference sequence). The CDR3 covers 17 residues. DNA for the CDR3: TGTGCCAGCAGTTTAAGAACAGGGACACAGACTAACTATGGCTACACCTTC. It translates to CASSLRTGTQTNYGYTF.

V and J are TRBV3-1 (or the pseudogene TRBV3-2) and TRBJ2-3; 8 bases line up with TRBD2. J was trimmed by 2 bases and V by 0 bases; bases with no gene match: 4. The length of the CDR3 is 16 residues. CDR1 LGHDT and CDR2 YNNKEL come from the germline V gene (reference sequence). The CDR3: CASSQDGGGYTDTQYF. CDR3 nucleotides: TGTGCCAGCAGCCAAGATGGCGGGGGGTACACAGATACGCAGTATTTT.

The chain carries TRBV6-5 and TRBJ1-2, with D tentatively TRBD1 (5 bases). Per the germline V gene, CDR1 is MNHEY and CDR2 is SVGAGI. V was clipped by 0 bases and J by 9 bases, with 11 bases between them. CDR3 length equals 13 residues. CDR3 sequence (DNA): TGTGCCAGCAGTTACTCGGGGGACGGCAGCTACACCTTC. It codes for CASSYSGDGSYTF.

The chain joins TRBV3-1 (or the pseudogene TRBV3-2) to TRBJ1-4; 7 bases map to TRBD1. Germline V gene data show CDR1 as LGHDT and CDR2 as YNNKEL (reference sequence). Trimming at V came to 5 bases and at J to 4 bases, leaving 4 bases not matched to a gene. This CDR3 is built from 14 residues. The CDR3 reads CASSKGQLNEKLFF. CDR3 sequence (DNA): TGTGCCAGCAGCAAGGGACAGCTTAATGAAAAACTGTTTTTT.

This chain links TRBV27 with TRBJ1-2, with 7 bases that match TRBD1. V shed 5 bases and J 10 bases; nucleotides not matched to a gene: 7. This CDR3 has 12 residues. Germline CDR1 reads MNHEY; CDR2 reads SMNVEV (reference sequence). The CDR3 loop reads CASSTTGSAYTF. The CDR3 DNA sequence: TGTGCCAGCAGTACGACAGGGTCTGCCTACACCTTC.

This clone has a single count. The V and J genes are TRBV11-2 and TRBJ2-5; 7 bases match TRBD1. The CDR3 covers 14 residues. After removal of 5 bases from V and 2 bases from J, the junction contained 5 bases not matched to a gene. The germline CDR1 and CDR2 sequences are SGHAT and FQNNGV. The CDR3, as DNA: TGTGCCAGCAGCCTAAGGGGGCTGCAAGAGACCCAGTACTTC. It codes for CASSLRGLQETQYF.

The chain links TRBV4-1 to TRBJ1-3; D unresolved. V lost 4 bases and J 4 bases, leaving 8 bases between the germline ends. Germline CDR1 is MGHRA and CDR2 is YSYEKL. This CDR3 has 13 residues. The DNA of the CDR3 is TGCGCCAGCAGCCCGATGAACGGAAACACCATATATTTT. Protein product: CASSPMNGNTIYF.

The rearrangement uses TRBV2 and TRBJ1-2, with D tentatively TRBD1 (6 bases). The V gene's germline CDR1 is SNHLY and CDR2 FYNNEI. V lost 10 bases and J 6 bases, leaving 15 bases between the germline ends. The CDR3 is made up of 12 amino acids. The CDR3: CATRTDENGYTF. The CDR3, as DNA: TGTGCCACCCGGACAGATGAGAATGGCTACACCTTC.

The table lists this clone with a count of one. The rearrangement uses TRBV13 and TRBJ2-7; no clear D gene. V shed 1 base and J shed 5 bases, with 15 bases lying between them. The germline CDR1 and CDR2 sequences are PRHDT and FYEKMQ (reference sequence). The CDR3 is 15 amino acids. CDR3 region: CASSLDGIYGHEQYF. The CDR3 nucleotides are TGTGCCAGCAGCTTAGATGGAATATACGGCCACGAGCAGTACTTC.

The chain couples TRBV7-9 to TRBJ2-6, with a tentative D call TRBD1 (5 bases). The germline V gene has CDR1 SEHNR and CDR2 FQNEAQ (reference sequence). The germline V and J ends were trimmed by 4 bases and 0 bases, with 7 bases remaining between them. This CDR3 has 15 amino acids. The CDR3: CASSYQGSGANVLTF. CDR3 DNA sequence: TGTGCCAGCAGCTATCAGGGCTCTGGGGCCAACGTCCTGACTTTC.

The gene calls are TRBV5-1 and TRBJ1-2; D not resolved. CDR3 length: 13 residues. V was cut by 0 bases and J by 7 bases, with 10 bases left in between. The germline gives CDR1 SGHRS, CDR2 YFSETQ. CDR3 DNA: TGCGCCAGCAGCTTGGCGAGCAGAAGTGGCTACACCTTC. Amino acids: CASSLASRSGYTF.

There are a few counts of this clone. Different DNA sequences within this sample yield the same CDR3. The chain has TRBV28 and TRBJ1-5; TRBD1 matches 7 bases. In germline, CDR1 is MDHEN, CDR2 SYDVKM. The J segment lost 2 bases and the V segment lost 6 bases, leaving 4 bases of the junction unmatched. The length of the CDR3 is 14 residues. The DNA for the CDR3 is TGTGCCAGCAGCCCCGGGACAGGCAATCAGCCCCAGCATTTT. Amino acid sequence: CASSPGTGNQPQHF.

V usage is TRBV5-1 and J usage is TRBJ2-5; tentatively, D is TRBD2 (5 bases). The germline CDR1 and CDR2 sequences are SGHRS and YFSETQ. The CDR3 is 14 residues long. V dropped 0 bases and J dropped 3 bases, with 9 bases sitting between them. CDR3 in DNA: TGCGCCAGCAGCTTGGCAGACGGGGAAGAGACCCAGTACTTC. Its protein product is CASSLADGEETQYF.

In nucleotides, the CDR3 is TGTGCCAGCAGCGTTGATAGCTCCTACAATGAGCAGTTCTTC. This translates into CASSVDSSYNEQFF. The V call is TRBV27, the J call TRBJ2-1; D uncertain. Germline CDR1 and CDR2: MNHEY and SMNVEV (reference sequence). Trimming removed 6 bases from V and 0 bases from J, with 9 bases in between. CDR3 length equals 14 residues.

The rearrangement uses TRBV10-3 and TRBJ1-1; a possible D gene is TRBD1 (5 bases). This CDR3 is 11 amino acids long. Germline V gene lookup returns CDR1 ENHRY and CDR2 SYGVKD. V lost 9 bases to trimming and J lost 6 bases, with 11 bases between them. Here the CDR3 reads CAILGDSEAFF. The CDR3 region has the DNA TGTGCCATTTTAGGGGATTCTGAAGCTTTCTTT.

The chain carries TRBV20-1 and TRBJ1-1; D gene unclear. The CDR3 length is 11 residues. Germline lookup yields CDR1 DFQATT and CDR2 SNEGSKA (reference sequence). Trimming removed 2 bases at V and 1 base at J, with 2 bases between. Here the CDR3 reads CSARRNTEAFF. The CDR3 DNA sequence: TGCAGTGCTAGAAGGAACACTGAAGCTTTCTTT.

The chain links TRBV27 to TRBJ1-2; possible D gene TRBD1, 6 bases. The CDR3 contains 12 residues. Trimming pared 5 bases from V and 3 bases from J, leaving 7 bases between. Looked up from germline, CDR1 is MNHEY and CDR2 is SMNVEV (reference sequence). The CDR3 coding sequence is TGTGCCAGCAGTCCAGGGGACTATGGCTACACCTTC. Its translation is CASSPGDYGYTF.

CDR3 protein: CASSEGLFTGELFF. The CDR3 DNA sequence: TGTGCCAGCAGTGAAGGTCTCTTCACCGGGGAGCTGTTTTTT. V gene TRBV25-1 combines with J gene TRBJ2-2; D unresolved. This CDR3 contains 14 residues. Germline V gene lookup returns CDR1 MGHDK and CDR2 SYGVNS. Trimming took off 2 bases at V and 4 bases at J, with 8 bases between the two ends. The variable domain in full, completed from reference TRBV25-1 and TRBJ2-2, reads EADIYQTPRYLVIGTGKKITLECSQTMGHDKMYWYQQDPGMELHLIHYSYGVNSTEKGDLSSESTVSRIRTEHFPLTLESARPSHTSQYLCASSEGLFTGELFFGEGSRLTVL.

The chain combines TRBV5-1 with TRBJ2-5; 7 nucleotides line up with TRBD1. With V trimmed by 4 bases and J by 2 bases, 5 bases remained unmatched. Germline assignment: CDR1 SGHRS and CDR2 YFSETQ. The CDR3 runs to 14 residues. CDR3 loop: CASSKGQIQETQYF. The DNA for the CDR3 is TGCGCCAGCAGCAAGGGACAGATTCAAGAGACCCAGTACTTC.

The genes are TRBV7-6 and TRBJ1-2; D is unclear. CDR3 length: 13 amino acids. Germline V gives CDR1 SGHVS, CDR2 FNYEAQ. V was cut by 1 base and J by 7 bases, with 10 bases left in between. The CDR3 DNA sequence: TGTGCCAGCAGCTTAGAAGCCCTGGCTGGCTACACCTTC. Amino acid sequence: CASSLEALAGYTF.

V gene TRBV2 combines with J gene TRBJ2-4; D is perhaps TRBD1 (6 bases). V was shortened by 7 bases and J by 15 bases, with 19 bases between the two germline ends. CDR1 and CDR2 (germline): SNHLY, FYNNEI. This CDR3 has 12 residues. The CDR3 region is CASKGFGTPGYF. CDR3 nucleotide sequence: TGTGCCAGCAAGGGATTCGGGACACCCGGGTACTTC.

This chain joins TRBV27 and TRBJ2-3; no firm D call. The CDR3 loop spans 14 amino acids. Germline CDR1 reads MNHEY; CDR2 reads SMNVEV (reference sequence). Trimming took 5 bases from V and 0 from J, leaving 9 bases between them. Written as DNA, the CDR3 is TGTGCCAGCAGTCTTTTAGTGAGCACAGATACGCAGTATTTT. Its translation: CASSLLVSTDTQYF.